This passage covers 27 T cell receptor beta chains from one sample sequenced in a study of T cell repertoires in cytomegalovirus infection. TCRdb re-analysed the reads in MiXCR, keeping a single row per CDR3 protein. The sample lists about 740,000 distinct CDR3 sequences; 35% to 45% were seen once. Sequencing was done on a sample of PBMCs. The receptors were sampled from a human donor in good health (CMV status not recorded). Some clones in this sample may be carry-over from other donors' samples.

This clonotype was detected a few times. In nucleotides, the CDR3 is TGTGCCAGCAGTTCCCGGACAGGGGGATCTGAAGCTTTCTTT. This sequence encodes CASSSRTGGSEAFF. The J gene is TRBJ1-1, the V gene TRBV28, with TRBD1 identical over 10 bases. From germline, CDR1 is MDHEN and CDR2 SYDVKM. The CDR3 has 14 amino acids. V gave up 4 bases and J gave up 6 bases; unmatched junction bases: 5.

This clonotype was picked up many times. V is TRBV12-3 or TRBV12-4 and J is TRBJ1-1; D might be TRBD1 (5 bases). CDR3 length: 12 amino acids. V was clipped by 2 bases and J by 10 bases, with 11 bases between them. CDR3 sequence: CASSLLGQGAFF. The DNA of the CDR3 is TGTGCCAGCAGTTTATTGGGGCAAGGAGCTTTCTTT.

This chain uses TRBV7-2 with TRBJ2-1; D call uncertain. Per germline, CDR1 SGHTA and CDR2 FQGNSA. Trimming removed 4 bases from V and 7 bases from J, with 14 bases in between. The CDR3 is 14 amino acids. CDR3 DNA: TGTGCCAGCAGCTCCCCCTTTAGTGATAATGAGCAGTTCTTC. It is translated as CASSSPFSDNEQFF. Based on the CDR3 plus reference TRBV7-2 and TRBJ2-1, the full variable domain is GAGVSQSPSNKVTEKGKDVELRCDPISGHTALYWYRQSLGQGLEFLIYFQGNSAPDKSGLPSDRFSAERTGGSVSTLTIQRTQQEDSAVYLCASSSPFSDNEQFFGPGTRLTVL.

The sample holds a few counts of this clonotype. The chain recombines TRBV20-1 with TRBJ2-1, with no clear D. This CDR3 spans 14 amino acids. Trimming left V 3 bases short and J 1 base short, with 10 bases between. CDR1 and CDR2 (germline): DFQATT, SNEGSKA (reference sequence). CDR3 DNA: TGCAGTGCTAGGCCCGCGGTTTCCTACAATGAGCAGTTCTTC. Protein product: CSARPAVSYNEQFF.

This clonotype turned up a few times. The chain carries TRBV15 and TRBJ1-5; D not resolved. This CDR3 is 13 amino acids long. Trimming left V 8 bases short and J 2 bases short, with 10 bases between. Germline loops: CDR1 LNHNV, CDR2 YYDKDF (reference sequence). The CDR3 DNA reads TGTGCCACCTCCCGGGAGGGCAATCAGCCCCAGCATTTT. This gives the protein CATSREGNQPQHF.

This chain links TRBV20-1 with TRBJ1-5; D might be TRBD1 (6 bases). The V end lost 6 bases, the J end lost 6 bases, and 21 bases lay between the germline ends. Germline V CDR1 and CDR2: DFQATT, SNEGSKA (reference sequence). This CDR3 comprises 15 residues. DNA of the CDR3: TGCAGTGCCAGGATCGAACAGGGAAGGGTTCAGCCCCAGCATTTT. Encoded protein: CSARIEQGRVQPQHF.

This clonotype came up a few times. This rearrangement joins TRBV20-1 to TRBJ2-2; 7 nucleotides agree with TRBD1. The length of the CDR3 is 15 residues. J gave up 6 bases and V 0 bases, and 7 bases lay outside the gene matches. The germline V gene encodes CDR1 DFQATT and CDR2 SNEGSKA (reference sequence). This CDR3 reads CSARETGTISGELFF. CDR3 coding DNA: TGCAGTGCTAGAGAGACAGGGACGATTTCCGGGGAGCTGTTTTTT.

On this clonotype itself: Mismatch with germline at one junction end may stem from a read error. CDR3: CATGDSGTRDIYEQYF. The CDR3 DNA sequence: TGTGCCACCGGTGATTCCGGGACCCGGGACATCTACGAGCAGTACTTC. The rearrangement joins TRBV24-1 to TRBJ2-7, with D possibly matching TRBD1 (6 bases). The CDR3 is made up of 16 amino acids. CDR1 is KGHDR and CDR2 is SFDVKD in the germline V gene.

This clonotype has more than one count but fewer than ten. The chain joins TRBV10-3 to TRBJ1-1; tentatively, D is TRBD1 (5 bases). The CDR3 consists of 15 residues. Trimming shortened V by 8 bases and J by 1 base, and 17 bases separated the two germline ends. The germline CDR1 and CDR2 sequences are ENHRY and SYGVKD. CDR3 DNA: TGTGCCATCGGGGGATGGGACGAGCGGAACACTGAAGCTTTCTTT. Its protein is CAIGGWDERNTEAFF.

The chain uses TRBV7-6 and TRBJ2-3; 7 bases line up with TRBD2. After removal of 2 bases from V and 2 bases from J, the junction contained 13 bases not matched to a gene. Germline V gene lookup returns CDR1 SGHVS and CDR2 FNYEAQ. The CDR3 loop spans 18 amino acids. In DNA, the CDR3 is TGTGCCAGCAGCTTAATGAGTCGCTTAGCGGGCCCCACAGATACGCAGTATTTT. It encodes CASSLMSRLAGPTDTQYF.

V and J are TRBV28 and TRBJ1-3; 7 nucleotides line up with TRBD1. CDR3 size: 16 residues. Losses at the gene ends were 3 bases for V and 0 bases for J; bases not matched to a gene: 5. The germline CDR1 and CDR2 sequences are MDHEN and SYDVKM. CDR3 region: CASSFLGDSSGNTIYF. Written as DNA, the CDR3 is TGTGCCAGCAGTTTCCTTGGGGACAGCTCTGGAAACACCATATATTTT.

This clonotype turned up a few times. This chain links TRBV18 with TRBJ2-7; D possibly corresponds to TRBD1 (5 bases). The germline V and J ends were trimmed by 2 bases and 6 bases, with 14 bases remaining between them. The CDR3 spans 14 residues. Per germline, CDR1 KGHSH and CDR2 LQKENI. This CDR3 reads CASSPGSRAGEQYF. The CDR3 bases are TGTGCCAGCTCACCAGGAAGCAGGGCCGGCGAGCAGTACTTC.

The J gene is TRBJ2-7, the V gene TRBV14; a possible D gene is TRBD2 (5 bases). The germline V gene has CDR1 SGHDN and CDR2 FVKESK. CDR3 length: 15 amino acids. Trimming removed 4 bases from V and 0 bases from J, with 13 bases in between. CDR3 sequence: CASSPPGFLSYEQYF. The CDR3 DNA sequence: TGTGCCAGCAGCCCCCCGGGATTTCTCTCCTACGAGCAGTACTTC. The whole variable domain, remainder taken from reference TRBV14 and TRBJ2-7, is EAGVTQFPSHSVIEKGQTVTLRCDPISGHDNLYWYRRVMGKEIKFLLHFVKESKQDESGMPNNRFLAERTGGTYSTLKVQPAELEDSGVYFCASSPPGFLSYEQYFGPGTRLTVT.

The table lists this clonotype with a few counts. V and J are TRBV12-3 or TRBV12-4 and TRBJ1-1, with D maybe TRBD1 (6 bases). CDR3 length equals 15 residues. V lost 6 bases to trimming and J lost 4 bases, with 18 bases between them. CDR3 DNA: TGTGCCAGCAGCCGGGACATATTTGATACCACTGAAGCTTTCTTT. Amino acids: CASSRDIFDTTEAFF.

This clonotype has ten or more counts. Its ends do not fully match the called genes, so a read error is possible. The CDR3 sequence: CASSPTGNGYTF. The CDR3 bases are TGTGCTAGCAGCCCGACAGGGAATGGCTACACCTTC. The genes are TRBV7-7 and TRBJ1-2; 7 nucleotides align to TRBD1. Per the germline V gene, CDR1 is SSHAT and CDR2 is FNYEAQ (reference sequence). The CDR3 consists of 12 residues.

The chain joins TRBV27 to TRBJ1-5, with TRBD1 matching 10 bases. The CDR3 has 16 residues. V shed 5 bases, J shed 5 bases, and the junction held 9 bases outside the gene matches. CDR1 is MNHEY and CDR2 is SMNVEV in the germline V gene (reference sequence). The CDR3 nucleotides are TGTGCCAGCAGTCCATTCCCGGGACAGGGGCATCAGCCCCAGCATTTT. Amino acid sequence: CASSPFPGQGHQPQHF.

There are a few counts of this clonotype. The chain combines TRBV20-1 with TRBJ2-1; 11 nucleotides agree with TRBD2. CDR1 is DFQATT and CDR2 is SNEGSKA in the germline V gene (reference sequence). With 5 bases clipped from V and 5 bases from J, the junction kept 8 bases outside the gene matches. This CDR3 contains 15 residues. CDR3 protein: CSAGIAGGPDNEQFF. The CDR3 DNA sequence: TGCAGTGCTGGAATAGCGGGAGGGCCCGACAATGAGCAGTTCTTC.

This clonotype was seen only a few times. The CDR3 region has the DNA TGTGCCAGCAGCTCTCAGGGCAGGGGTAATAATCAGCCCCAGCATTTT. This gives the protein CASSSQGRGNNQPQHF. This chain links TRBV7-2 with TRBJ1-5; possibly TRBD1 for D (6 bases). Germline CDR1 reads SGHTA; CDR2 reads FQGNSA. Trimming shortened V by 4 bases and J by 4 bases, and 17 bases separated the two germline ends. The CDR3 length is 16 residues. Full variable domain (remainder filled in from reference TRBV7-2 and TRBJ1-5): GAGVSQSPSNKVTEKGKDVELRCDPISGHTALYWYRQSLGQGLEFLIYFQGNSAPDKSGLPSDRFSAERTGGSVSTLTIQRTQQEDSAVYLCASSSQGRGNNQPQHFGDGTRLSIL.

The V and J genes are TRBV5-1 and TRBJ2-7; unclear D gene. Trimming pared 4 bases from V and 5 bases from J, leaving 13 bases between. The germline gives CDR1 SGHRS, CDR2 YFSETQ. The CDR3 consists of 13 residues. For the CDR3, the DNA is TGCGCCAGCAGCGCCCTGGGTCAAAACGAGCAGTACTTC. Translating it yields CASSALGQNEQYF.

This clonotype was picked up a small number of times. The chain joins TRBV6-6 to TRBJ2-1; D possibly corresponds to TRBD2 (6 bases). The CDR3 consists of 17 residues. Between the trimmed V and J ends, which lost 5 bases and 5 bases, there was a span of 22 bases. Looked up from germline, CDR1 is MNHNY and CDR2 is SVGAGI (reference sequence). The CDR3 DNA is TGTGCCAGCAGTCTCCACCCACCGGGACGGGAGAACAATGAGCAGTTCTTC. Residues: CASSLHPPGRENNEQFF.

This clonotype was observed a handful of times. The V gene is TRBV19, the J gene TRBJ2-1; weak D call: TRBD2 (6 bases). The V gene's germline CDR1 is LNHDA and CDR2 SQIVND (reference sequence). The V end was cut by 1 base, the J end by 7 bases, with 14 bases between. The CDR3 has 15 residues. CDR3 amino acids: CASSIGSGVRNEQFF. As DNA, the CDR3 is TGTGCCAGTAGTATAGGTAGCGGAGTTCGGAATGAGCAGTTCTTC. Full variable domain (outside the CDR3, taken from reference TRBV19 and TRBJ2-1): DGGITQSPKYLFRKEGQNVTLSCEQNLNHDAMYWYRQDPGQGLRLIYYSQIVNDFQKGDIAEGYSVSREKKESFPLTVTSAQKNPTAFYLCASSIGSGVRNEQFFGPGTRLTVL.

There are many counts of this clonotype. V and J are TRBV7-2 and TRBJ2-5, with TRBD2 matching over 13 bases. There are 18 residues in the CDR3. Germline V gives CDR1 SGHTA, CDR2 FQGNSA. With 2 bases clipped from V and 4 bases from J, the junction kept 10 bases outside the gene matches. This CDR3 reads CASSLLLAGGLRRETQYF. As DNA, the CDR3 is TGTGCCAGCAGCTTATTACTAGCGGGAGGGCTGAGACGAGAGACCCAGTACTTC.

The chain couples TRBV7-6 to TRBJ2-7, with 8 bases aligning to TRBD2. The CDR3 has 14 amino acids. Per germline, CDR1 SGHVS and CDR2 FNYEAQ. V gave up 5 bases and J gave up 6 bases; unmatched junction bases: 9. CDR3 loop: CASSPGTSKVEQYF. CDR3 nucleotides: TGTGCCAGCAGCCCAGGGACTAGTAAGGTCGAGCAGTACTTC.

This clonotype was detected a few times. The chain carries TRBV28 and TRBJ1-2; D not resolved. Germline CDR1 MDHEN, CDR2 SYDVKM. The V gene lost 3 bases and the J gene lost 6 bases, with 8 bases spanning the gap. This CDR3 contains 12 residues. For the CDR3, the DNA is TGTGCCAGCAGTTTGATGGAACATGGCTACACCTTC. This gives the protein CASSLMEHGYTF.

This clonotype was detected a few times. The chain joins TRBV20-1 to TRBJ1-6; TRBD1 aligns across 8 bases. The J segment lost 8 bases and the V segment lost 6 bases, leaving 6 bases of the junction unmatched. Germline values: CDR1 DFQATT, CDR2 SNEGSKA (reference sequence). The CDR3 covers 13 residues. The CDR3 bases are TGCAGTGCACTAGACAGGGGATATTCACCCCTCCACTTT. It yields the protein CSALDRGYSPLHF.

The V and J genes are TRBV6-2 or TRBV6-3 and TRBJ1-5; the D gene is possibly TRBD1 (6 bases). The germline V gene encodes CDR1 MNHEY and CDR2 SVGEGT. CDR3 length: 15 residues. Trimming left V 5 bases short and J 11 bases short, with 22 bases between. The CDR3 is CASSGGGHGRNTQHF. CDR3 DNA: TGTGCCAGCAGTGGCGGGGGACACGGGAGAAATACCCAGCATTTT.

This clonotype was recorded once. The gene calls are TRBV27 and TRBJ2-1, with D possibly being TRBD2 (5 bases). The CDR3 spans 15 residues. The germline gives CDR1 MNHEY, CDR2 SMNVEV (reference sequence). Trimming took off 0 bases at V and 6 bases at J, with 12 bases between the two ends. This chain's CDR3 is CASSLSGLRFNEQFF. In nucleotides, the CDR3 is TGTGCCAGCAGTTTATCCGGACTCCGCTTCAATGAGCAGTTCTTC.